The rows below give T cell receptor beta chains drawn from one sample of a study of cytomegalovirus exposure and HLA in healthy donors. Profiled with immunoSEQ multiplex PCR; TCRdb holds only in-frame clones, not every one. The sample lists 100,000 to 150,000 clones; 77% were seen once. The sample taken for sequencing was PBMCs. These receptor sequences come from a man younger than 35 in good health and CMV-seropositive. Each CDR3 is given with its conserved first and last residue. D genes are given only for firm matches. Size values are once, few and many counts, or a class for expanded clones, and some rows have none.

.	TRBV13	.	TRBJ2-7	TGTGCCAGCAGCTTAGAATTTTCTCCAGAGACATCATACTACGAGCAGTACTTC	CASSLEFSPETSYYEQYF
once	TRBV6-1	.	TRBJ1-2	TGTGCCAGCACCGTAGAGGGTTACTATGGCTACACCTTC	CASTVEGYYGYTF
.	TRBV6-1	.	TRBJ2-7	TGTGCCAGCAGTGACGGAGGCTTCCGCCACGAGCAGTACTTC	CASSDGGFRHEQYF
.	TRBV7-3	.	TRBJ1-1	TGTGCCAGCAGGCCGACACCGAACACTGAAGCTTTCTTT	CASRPTPNTEAFF
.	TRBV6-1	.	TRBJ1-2	TGTGCCAGCAGTGAAGCGTGGCAGTTCAGGAACACTGGCTACACCTTC	CASSEAWQFRNTGYTF
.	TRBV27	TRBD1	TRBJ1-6	TGTGCCAGCAGTTTAATGTCAGGGGGCGTACATTCACCCCTCCACTTT	CASSLMSGGVHSPLHF
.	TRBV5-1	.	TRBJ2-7	TGCGCCAGCAGCTTGGACATGGTCCCCCGCGAGCAGTACTTC	CASSLDMVPREQYF
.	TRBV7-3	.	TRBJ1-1	TGTGCCAGCAGCTCCAAAGGTCATCCCGAGAGGACTGAAGCTTTCTTT	CASSSKGHPERTEAFF
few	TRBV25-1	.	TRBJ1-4	TGTGCCAGCAGTGGGCAGGGTCCTAATGAAAAACTGTTTTTT	CASSGQGPNEKLFF
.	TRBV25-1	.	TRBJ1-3	TGTGCCAGCAGTGAGGTAGGGGTCGGAAACACCATATATTTT	CASSEVGVGNTIYF
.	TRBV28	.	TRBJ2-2	TGTGCCAGCAGCCTCGGGGGACTGAACACCGGGGAGCTGTTTTTT	CASSLGGLNTGELFF
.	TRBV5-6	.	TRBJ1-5	TGTGCCAGCAGCTTCTTATCGGAGTTGGGCAATCAGCCCCAGCATTTT	CASSFLSELGNQPQHF
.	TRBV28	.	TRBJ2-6	TGTGCCAGCAGTTTACAAAACTCTGGGGCCAACGTCCTGACTTTC	CASSLQNSGANVLTF
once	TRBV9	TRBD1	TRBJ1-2	TGTGCCAGCAGCCCATTCTCCGGGACAGATTACTATGGCTACACCTTC	CASSPFSGTDYYGYTF
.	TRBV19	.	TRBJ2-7	TGTGCCAGTAAGGCGCAGGGCTCCTACGAGCAGTACTTC	CASKAQGSYEQYF
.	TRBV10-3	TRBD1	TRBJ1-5	TGTGCCATCAGTGATTCTGGGGGACAGGTCAATCAGCCCCAGCATTTT	CAISDSGGQVNQPQHF
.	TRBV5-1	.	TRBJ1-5	TGCGCCAGCAGCTTGCCCGGGCAGGGAGGGCATCAGCCCCAGCATTTT	CASSLPGQGGHQPQHF
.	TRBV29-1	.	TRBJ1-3	TGCAGCGTTTGGCTGCAAAACACCATATATTTT	CSVWLQNTIYF
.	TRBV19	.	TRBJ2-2	TGTGCCAGTAGTAGCAGGGGAATTGTGAACACCGGGGAGCTGTTTTTT	CASSSRGIVNTGELFF
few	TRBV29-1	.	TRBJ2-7	TGCAGCGTGATACAGGGAGGGGGTTTGGAGCAGTACTTC	CSVIQGGGLEQYF
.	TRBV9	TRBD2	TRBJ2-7	TGTGCCAGCAGCATCGGACTAGCGGGAGACTCCTACGAGCAGTACTTC	CASSIGLAGDSYEQYF
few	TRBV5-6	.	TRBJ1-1	TGTGCCAGCAGCTTATGGGGAGCTGAAGCTTTCTTT	CASSLWGAEAFF
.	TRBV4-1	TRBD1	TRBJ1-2	TGCGCCAGCAGCCAAGGGGGGACAGGGGGTCTTAAGGGCTACACCTTC	CASSQGGTGGLKGYTF
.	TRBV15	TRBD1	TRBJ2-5	TGTGCCACCAGCAACAAACAGGGGATATGGGGAGAGACCCAGTACTTC	CATSNKQGIWGETQYF
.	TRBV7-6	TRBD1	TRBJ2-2	TGTGCCAGCAGCTCCCCGACAGGGACCGGGGAGCTGTTTTTT	CASSSPTGTGELFF
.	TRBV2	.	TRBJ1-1	TGTGCCAGCAGTTTTACAGGAGATTCTAGGAAGAACACTGAAGCTTTCTTT	CASSFTGDSRKNTEAFF
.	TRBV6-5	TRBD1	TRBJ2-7	TGTGCCAGCACCACCGGGACAGGTTCCGAGCAGTACTTC	CASTTGTGSEQYF
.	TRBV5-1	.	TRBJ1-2	TGCGCCAGCAGCAACTGGACAGCTTTCTATGGCTACACCTTC	CASSNWTAFYGYTF
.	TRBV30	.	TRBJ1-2	TGTGCCTGGAGAACCTTAAGGGGCTGGGGAAGAGGCTACACCTTC	CAWRTLRGWGRGYTF
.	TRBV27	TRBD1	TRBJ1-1	TGTGCCGTCTGGACAGGAGGTGAGACTGAAGCTTTCTTT	CAVWTGGETEAFF
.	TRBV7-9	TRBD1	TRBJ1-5	TGTGCCAGCAGCTTAGGGGCAGGGGGCTTTTTACAGCCCCAGCATTTT	CASSLGAGGFLQPQHF
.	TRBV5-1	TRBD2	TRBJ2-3	TGCGCCAGCACCCAGCAAACATCGGCTAGCGGGAGTACAGATACGCAGTATTTT	CASTQQTSASGSTDTQYF
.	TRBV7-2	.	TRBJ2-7	TGTGCCAGCAGCGCTACGGGGGTCTACGAGCAGTACTTC	CASSATGVYEQYF
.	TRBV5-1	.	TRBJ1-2	TGCGCCAGCAGCGGGCTAAGCTATGGCTACACCTTC	CASSGLSYGYTF
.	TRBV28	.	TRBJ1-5	TGTGCCAGCAGTTTGGAGGGGATCCAGCCCCAGCATTTT	CASSLEGIQPQHF
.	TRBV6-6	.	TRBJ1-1	TGTGCCAGCACCTCTCCCTTACAGGCTCCTGGAGCTTTCTTT	CASTSPLQAPGAFF